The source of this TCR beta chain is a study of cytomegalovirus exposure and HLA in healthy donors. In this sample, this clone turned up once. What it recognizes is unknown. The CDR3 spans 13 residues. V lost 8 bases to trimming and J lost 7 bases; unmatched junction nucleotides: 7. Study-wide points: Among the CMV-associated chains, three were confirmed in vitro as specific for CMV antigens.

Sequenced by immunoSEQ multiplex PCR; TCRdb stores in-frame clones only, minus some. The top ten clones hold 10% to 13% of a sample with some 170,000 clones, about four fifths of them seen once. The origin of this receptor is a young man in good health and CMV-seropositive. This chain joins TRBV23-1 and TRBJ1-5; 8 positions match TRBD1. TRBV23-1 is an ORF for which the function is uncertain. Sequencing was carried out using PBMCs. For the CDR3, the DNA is TGCGCCAGCCCAGGGGGCGCGAGGCAGCCCCAGCATTTT. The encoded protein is CASPGGARQPQHF.